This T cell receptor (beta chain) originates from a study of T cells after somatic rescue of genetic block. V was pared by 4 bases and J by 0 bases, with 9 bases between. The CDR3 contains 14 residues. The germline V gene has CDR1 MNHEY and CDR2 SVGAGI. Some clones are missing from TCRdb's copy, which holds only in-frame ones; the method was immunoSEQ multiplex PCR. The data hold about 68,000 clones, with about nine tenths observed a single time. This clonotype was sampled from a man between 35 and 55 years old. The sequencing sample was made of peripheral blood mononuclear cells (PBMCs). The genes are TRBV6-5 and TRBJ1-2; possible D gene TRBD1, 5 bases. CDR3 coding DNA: TGTGCCAGCAGTTCGGGGGGAGCTAACTATGGCTACACCTTC. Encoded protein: CASSSGGANYGYTF.